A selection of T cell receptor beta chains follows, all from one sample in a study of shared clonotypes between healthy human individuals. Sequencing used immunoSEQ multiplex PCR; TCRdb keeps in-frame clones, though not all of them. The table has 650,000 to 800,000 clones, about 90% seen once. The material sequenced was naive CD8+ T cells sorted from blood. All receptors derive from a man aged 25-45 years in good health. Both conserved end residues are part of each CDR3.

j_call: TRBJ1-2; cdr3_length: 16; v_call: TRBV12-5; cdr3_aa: CASGLASAGGNYGYTF
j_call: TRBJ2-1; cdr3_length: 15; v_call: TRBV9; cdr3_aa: CASSVRGRVDNEQFF
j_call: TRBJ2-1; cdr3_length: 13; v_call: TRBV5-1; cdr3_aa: CASSLAVEPEQFF
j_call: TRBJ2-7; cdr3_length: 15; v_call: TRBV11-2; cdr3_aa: CASSGRTGGAEEQYF
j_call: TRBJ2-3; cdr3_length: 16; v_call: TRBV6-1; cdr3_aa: CASSGLSGRRTDTQYF
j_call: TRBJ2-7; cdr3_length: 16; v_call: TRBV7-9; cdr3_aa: CASSGTGSPEHYEQYF
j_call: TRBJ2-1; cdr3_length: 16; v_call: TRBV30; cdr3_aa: CAWRAGTSGSYNEQFF
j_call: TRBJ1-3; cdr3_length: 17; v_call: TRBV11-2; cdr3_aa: CASSLGVLRGAGNTIYF
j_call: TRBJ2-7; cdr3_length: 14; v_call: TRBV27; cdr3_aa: CASSLLAGAREQYF
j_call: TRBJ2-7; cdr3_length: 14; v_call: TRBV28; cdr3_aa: CASSPGWSDYEQYF
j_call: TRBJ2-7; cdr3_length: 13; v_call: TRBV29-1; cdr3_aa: CSVEAGGTYEQYF
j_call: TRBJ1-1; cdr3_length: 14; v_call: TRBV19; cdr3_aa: CASRIQGANTEAFF
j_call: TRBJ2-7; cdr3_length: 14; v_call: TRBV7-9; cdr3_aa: CASSPPRGSYEQYF
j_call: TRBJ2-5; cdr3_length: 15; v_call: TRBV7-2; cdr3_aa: CASSLTRASEETQYF
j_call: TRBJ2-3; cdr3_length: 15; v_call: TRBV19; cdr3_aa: CASGRGVGSADTQYF
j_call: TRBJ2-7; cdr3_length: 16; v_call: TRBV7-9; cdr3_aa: CASSSRTSGVPYEQYF
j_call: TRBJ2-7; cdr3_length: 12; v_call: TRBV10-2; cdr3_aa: CASRSISYEQYF
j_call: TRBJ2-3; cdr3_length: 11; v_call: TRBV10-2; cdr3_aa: CASRLEDTQYF
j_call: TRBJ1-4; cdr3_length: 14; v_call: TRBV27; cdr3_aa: CASSLGKGGEKLFF
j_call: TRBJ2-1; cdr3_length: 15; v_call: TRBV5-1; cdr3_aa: CASSTHYRFGDEQFF
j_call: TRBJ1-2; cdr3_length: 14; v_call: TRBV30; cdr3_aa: CAWSITPGQVGYTF
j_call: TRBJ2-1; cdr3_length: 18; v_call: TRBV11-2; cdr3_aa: CASSLDQFLSGTYNEQFF
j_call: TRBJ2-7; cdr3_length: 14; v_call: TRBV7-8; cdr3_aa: CASSHRQRSYEQYF
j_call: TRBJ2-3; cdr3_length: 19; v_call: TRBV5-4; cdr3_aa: CASSLDPSSGGKGTDTQYF
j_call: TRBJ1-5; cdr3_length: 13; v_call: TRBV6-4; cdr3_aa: CASSEGMNQPQHF
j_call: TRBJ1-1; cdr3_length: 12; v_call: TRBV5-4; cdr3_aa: CASSDGFTEAFF
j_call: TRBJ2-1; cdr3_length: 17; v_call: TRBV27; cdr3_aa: CASSQLHQRGSYNEQFF
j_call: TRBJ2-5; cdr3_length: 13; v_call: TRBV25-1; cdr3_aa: CASSGDGQETQYF
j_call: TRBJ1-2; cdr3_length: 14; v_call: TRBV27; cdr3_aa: CASSPLGRDYGYTF
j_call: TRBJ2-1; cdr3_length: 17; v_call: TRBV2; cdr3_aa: CASSVLTTSADRDEQFF
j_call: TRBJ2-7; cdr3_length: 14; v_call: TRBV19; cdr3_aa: CASSSGQGAYEQYF
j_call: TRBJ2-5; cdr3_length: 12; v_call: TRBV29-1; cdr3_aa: CSVQGSWETQYF
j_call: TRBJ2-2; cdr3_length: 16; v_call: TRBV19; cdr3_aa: CASSTPYTANTGELFF
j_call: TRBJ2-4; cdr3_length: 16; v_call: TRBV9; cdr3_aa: CASSVGREVTKNIQYF
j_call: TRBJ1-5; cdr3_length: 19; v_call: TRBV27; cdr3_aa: CASREPLGEGGECNQPQHF
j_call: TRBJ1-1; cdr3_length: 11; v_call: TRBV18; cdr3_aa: CASSEGTEAFF
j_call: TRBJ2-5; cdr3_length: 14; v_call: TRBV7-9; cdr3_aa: CALARAGNQEAQYF
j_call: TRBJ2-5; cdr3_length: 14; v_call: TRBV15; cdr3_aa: CATSSTGTEETQYF
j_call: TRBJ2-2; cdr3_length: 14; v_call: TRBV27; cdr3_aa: CASSSLAGPGELFF
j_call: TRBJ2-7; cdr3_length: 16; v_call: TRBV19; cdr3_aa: CASSILAGGEGYEQYF
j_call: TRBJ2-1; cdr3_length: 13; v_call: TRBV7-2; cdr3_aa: CASSFFGKNEQFF
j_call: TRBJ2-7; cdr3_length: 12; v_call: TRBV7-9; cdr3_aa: CASSYRTSEQYF
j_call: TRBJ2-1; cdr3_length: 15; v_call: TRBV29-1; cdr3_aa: CSEKGGQGHYNEQFF
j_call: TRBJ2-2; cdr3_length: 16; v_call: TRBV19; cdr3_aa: CASSIPGTANTGELFF
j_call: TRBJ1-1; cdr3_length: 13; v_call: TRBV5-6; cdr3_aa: CASSASANTEAFF
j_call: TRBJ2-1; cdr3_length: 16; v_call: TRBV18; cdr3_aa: CASSPKGAEPYNEQFF
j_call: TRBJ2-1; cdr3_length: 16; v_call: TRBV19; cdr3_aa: CASSIAPGFTYNEQFF
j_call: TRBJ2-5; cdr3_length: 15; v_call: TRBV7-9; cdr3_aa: CASSLEDLYQETQYF
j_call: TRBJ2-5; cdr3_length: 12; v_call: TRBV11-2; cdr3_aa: CATQRLVETQYF
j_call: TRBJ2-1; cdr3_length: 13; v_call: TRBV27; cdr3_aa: CASSLGTRDRQFF